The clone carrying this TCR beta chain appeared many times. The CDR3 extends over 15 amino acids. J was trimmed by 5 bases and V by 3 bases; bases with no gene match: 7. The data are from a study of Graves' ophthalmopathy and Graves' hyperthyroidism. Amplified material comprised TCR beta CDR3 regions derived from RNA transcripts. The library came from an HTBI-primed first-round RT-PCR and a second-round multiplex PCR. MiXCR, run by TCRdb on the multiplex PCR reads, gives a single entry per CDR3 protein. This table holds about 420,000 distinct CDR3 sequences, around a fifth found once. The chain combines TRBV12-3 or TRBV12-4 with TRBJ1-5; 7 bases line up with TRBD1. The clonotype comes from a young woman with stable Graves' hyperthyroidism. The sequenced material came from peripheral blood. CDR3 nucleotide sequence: TGTGCCAGCAGTTTGGTTCGCAGGGGGGATCAGCCCCAGCATTTT. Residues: CASSLVRRGDQPQHF.